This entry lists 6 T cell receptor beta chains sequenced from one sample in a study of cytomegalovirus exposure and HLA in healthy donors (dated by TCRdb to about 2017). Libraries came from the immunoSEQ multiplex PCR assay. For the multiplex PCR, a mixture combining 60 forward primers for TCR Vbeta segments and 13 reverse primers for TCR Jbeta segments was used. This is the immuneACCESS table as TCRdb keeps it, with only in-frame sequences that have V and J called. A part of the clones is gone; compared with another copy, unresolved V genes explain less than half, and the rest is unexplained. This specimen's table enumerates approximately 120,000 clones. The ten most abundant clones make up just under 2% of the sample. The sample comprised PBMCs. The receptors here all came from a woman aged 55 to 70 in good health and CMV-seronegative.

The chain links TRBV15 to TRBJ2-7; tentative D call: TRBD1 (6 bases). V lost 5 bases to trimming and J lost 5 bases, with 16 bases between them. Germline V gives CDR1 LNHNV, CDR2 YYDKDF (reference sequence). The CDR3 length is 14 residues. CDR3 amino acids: CATSGAWTDHEQYF. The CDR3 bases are TGTGCCACCAGCGGTGCCTGGACAGACCACGAGCAGTACTTC.

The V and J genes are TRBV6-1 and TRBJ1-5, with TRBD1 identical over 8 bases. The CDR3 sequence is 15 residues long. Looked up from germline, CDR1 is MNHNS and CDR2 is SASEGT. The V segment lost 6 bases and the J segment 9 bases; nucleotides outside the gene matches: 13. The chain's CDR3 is CASRVTGESVGPQHF. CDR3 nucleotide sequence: TGTGCCAGCAGGGTGACAGGGGAGTCAGTCGGGCCCCAGCATTTT.

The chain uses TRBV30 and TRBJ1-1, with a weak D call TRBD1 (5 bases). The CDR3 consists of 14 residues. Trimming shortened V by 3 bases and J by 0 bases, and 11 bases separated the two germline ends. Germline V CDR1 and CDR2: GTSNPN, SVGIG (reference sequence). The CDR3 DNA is TGTGCCTGGAGGCAGGGCGATTTGAACACTGAAGCTTTCTTT. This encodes CAWRQGDLNTEAFF. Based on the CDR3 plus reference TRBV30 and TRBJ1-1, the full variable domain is SQTIHQWPATLVQPVGSPLSLECTVEGTSNPNLYWYRQAAGRGLQLLFYSVGIGQISSEVPQNLSASRPQDRQFILSSKKLLLSDSGFYLCAWRQGDLNTEAFFGQGTRLTVV.

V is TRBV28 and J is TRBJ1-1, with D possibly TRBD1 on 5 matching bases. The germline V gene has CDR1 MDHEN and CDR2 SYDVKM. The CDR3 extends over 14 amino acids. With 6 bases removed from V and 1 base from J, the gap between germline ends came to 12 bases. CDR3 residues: CASRNSGSNTEAFF. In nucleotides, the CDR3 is TGTGCCAGCAGGAATTCAGGGTCGAACACTGAAGCTTTCTTT. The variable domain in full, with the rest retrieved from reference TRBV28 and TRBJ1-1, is DVKVTQSSRYLVKRTGEKVFLECVQDMDHENMFWYRQDPGLGLRLIYFSYDVKMKEKGDIPEGYSVSREKKERFSLILESASTNQTSMYLCASRNSGSNTEAFFGQGTRLTVV.

The CDR3 DNA reads as TGTGCCAGCAGCCCGGAGTGGAGGGCCACAGATACGCAGTATTTT. Translation gives CASSPEWRATDTQYF. The chain recombines TRBV7-6 with TRBJ2-3; D possibly corresponds to TRBD2 (6 bases). The CDR3 is made up of 15 amino acids. V was cut by 5 bases and J by 2 bases, with 14 bases left in between. CDR1 and CDR2 (germline): SGHVS, FNYEAQ.

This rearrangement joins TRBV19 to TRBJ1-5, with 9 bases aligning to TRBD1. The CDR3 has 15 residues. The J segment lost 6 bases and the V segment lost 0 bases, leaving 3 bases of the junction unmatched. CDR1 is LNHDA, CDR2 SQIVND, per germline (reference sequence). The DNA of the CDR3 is TGTGCCAGTAGTATAGAACAGGGGGCTGGTCAGCCCCAGCATTTT. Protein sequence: CASSIEQGAGQPQHF.